These 6 T cell receptor beta chains were all obtained from the same sample, sequenced in a study of shared clonotypes between healthy human individuals. Profiled with immunoSEQ multiplex PCR; TCRdb holds only in-frame clones, not every one. The repertoire consists of around 2.1 million clones, with 93% occurring once and the leading ten covering more than 1.5%. Naive CD8 cells lacked CD45RO, underwent positive selection for CCR7 and left out terminally differentiated effector memory CD45RA+ cells. The sequenced sample consisted of naive CD8+ T cells from PBMCs. The source of these receptors is a man aged 18 to 30 in good health. Some clones in this sample may be carry-over from other donors' samples.

The rearrangement uses TRBV7-8 and TRBJ1-4; D is uncertain. The CDR3 length is 15 residues. Trimming stripped 5 bases from V and 4 bases from J, with 14 bases between. Germline V gene lookup returns CDR1 SGHVS and CDR2 FQNEAQ. The CDR3 coding sequence is TGTGCCAGCAGCCTCGCGGCTACTCTTAATGAAAAACTGTTTTTT. Protein product: CASSLAATLNEKLFF.

The chain's CDR3 is CASSFGQEYGYTF. The CDR3 DNA reads TGTGCCAGCAGTTTCGGGCAGGAATATGGCTACACCTTC. The V and J genes are TRBV27 and TRBJ1-2; D uncertain. This CDR3 spans 13 amino acids. In germline, CDR1 is MNHEY, CDR2 SMNVEV (reference sequence). The V and J ends lost 3 bases and 5 bases respectively, with 10 bases between them.

The V and J genes are TRBV4-3 and TRBJ2-7, with 9 bases aligning to TRBD1. The V segment lost 3 bases and the J segment 0 bases; nucleotides outside the gene matches: 3. This CDR3 has 15 amino acids. CDR1 and CDR2 from the germline V gene are LGHNA and YSLEER. The CDR3, as DNA: TGCGCCAGCAGCCACGGACAGGGGCCCTCCTACGAGCAGTACTTC. Its protein product is CASSHGQGPSYEQYF.

V gene TRBV28 combines with J gene TRBJ2-7, with D possibly being TRBD2 (8 bases). Between the trimmed V and J ends, which lost 6 bases and 2 bases, there was a span of 17 bases. The CDR3 covers 15 residues. CDR1 is MDHEN and CDR2 is SYDVKM in the germline V gene. Here the CDR3 reads CASSYLSGTAYEQYF. Written as DNA, the CDR3 is TGTGCCAGCAGCTATCTTAGCGGGACAGCCTACGAGCAGTACTTC.

This rearrangement joins TRBV27 to TRBJ2-3, with TRBD1 as a possible D gene (5 bases). V shed 5 bases and J shed 4 bases, with 13 bases lying between them. The germline V gene has CDR1 MNHEY and CDR2 SMNVEV (reference sequence). This CDR3 has 14 amino acids. The CDR3 protein is CASSLTQGPDTQYF. The CDR3 region has the DNA TGTGCCAGCAGTCTAACTCAGGGCCCAGATACGCAGTATTTT.

The chain employs TRBV18 and TRBJ2-7, with TRBD1 as a possible D gene (6 bases). Germline lookup yields CDR1 KGHSH and CDR2 LQKENI. V shed 2 bases and J shed 3 bases, with 11 bases lying between them. There are 14 residues in the CDR3. In nucleotides, the CDR3 is TGTGCCAGCTCACCATCAGGGGCTATCTACGAGCAGTACTTC. It translates to CASSPSGAIYEQYF.